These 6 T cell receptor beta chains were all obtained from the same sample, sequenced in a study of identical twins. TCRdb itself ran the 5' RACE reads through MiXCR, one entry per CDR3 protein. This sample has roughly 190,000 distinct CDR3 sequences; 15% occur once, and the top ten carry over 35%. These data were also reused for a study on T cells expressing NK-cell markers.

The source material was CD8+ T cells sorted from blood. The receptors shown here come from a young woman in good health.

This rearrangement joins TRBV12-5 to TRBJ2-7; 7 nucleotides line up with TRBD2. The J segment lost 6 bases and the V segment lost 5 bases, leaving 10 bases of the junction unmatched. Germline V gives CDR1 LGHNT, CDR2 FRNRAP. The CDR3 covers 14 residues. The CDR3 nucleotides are TGTGCTAGTGGTCTATCATTGACTAGCTCCGAGCAGTACTTC. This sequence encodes CASGLSLTSSEQYF.

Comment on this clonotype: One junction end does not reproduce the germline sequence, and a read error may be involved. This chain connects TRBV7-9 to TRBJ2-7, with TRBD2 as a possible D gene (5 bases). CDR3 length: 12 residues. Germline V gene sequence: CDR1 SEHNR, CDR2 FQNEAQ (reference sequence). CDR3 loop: CASSWEGGKGNF. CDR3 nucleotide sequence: TGTGCCAGCAGCTGGGAAGGAGGCAAAGGGAACTTC. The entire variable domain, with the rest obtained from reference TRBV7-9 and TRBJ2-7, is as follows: DTGVSQNPRHKITKRGQNVTFRCDPISEHNRLYWYRQTLGQGPEFLTYFQNEAQLEKSRLLSDRFSAERPKGSFSTLEIQRTEQGDSAMYLCASSWEGGKGNFGPGTRLTVT.

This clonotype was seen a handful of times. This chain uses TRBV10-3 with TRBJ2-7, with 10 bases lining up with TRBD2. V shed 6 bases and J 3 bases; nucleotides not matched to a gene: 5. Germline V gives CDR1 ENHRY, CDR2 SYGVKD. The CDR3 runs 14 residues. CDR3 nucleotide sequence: TGTGCCATCAGGACCGGGACTAGCGTCTACGAGCAGTACTTC. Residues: CAIRTGTSVYEQYF.

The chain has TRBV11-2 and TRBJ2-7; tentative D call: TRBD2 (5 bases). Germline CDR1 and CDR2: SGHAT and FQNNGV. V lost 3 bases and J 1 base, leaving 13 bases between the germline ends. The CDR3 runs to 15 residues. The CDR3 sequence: CASSFAVRGSYEQYF. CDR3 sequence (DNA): TGTGCCAGCAGCTTCGCGGTTCGCGGGTCCTACGAGCAGTACTTC.

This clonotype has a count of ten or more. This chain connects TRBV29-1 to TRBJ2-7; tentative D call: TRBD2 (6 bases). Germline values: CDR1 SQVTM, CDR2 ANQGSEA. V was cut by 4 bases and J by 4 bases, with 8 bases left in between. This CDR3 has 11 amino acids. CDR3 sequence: CSVGGGYEQYF. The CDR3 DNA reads TGCAGCGTTGGAGGAGGGTACGAGCAGTACTTC.

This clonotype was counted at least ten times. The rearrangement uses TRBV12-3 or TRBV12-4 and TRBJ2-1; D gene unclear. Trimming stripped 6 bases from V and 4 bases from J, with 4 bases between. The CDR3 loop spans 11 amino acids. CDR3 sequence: CASSQYNEQFF. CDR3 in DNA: TGTGCCAGCAGCCAATACAATGAGCAGTTCTTC.